Listed below are T cell receptor beta chains from one sample, sequenced in a study of neurological immune-mediated disorders. TCRdb re-called the 5' RACE reads through MiXCR, storing one row per CDR3 protein. The sample has more than 50,000 distinct CDR3 sequences; 7% to 10% are singletons. The source material was PBMCs. The receptors were gathered from a woman aged 40 to 55 in good health. The CDR3 runs from the conserved cysteine through the conserved F or W. D genes are given only for firm matches. The size field is filled for only some rows; it gives once, few, many or a size class.

cdr3_nt,cdr3_aa,d_call,v_call,j_call,clone_size,cdr3_length
TGTGCCAGCAGCCAAGAACAGGGGGCGGCTGAGCAGTTCTTC,CASSQEQGAAEQFF,TRBD1,TRBV3-1,TRBJ2-1,many,14
TGCAGCGCTCCCCGGGTCGTCGGTGATGAGCAGTTCTTC,CSAPRVVGDEQFF,.,TRBV29-1,TRBJ2-1,many,13
TGCGCCAGCAGCATGGGACAGGAGAACACCGGGGAGCTGTTTTTT,CASSMGQENTGELFF,TRBD1,TRBV5-1,TRBJ2-2,many,15
TGTGCCAGCAGTCCCCGAAGCCACACAGATACGCAGTATTTT,CASSPRSHTDTQYF,.,TRBV27,TRBJ2-3,many,14
TGTGCCAGCAGCTTTGGACCGGGGGGGGTGAACACTGAAGCTTTCTTT,CASSFGPGGVNTEAFF,.,TRBV7-2,TRBJ1-1,many,16
TGTGCCAGCAGCTTGGTACAGGGGGAGTACGAGCAGTACTTC,CASSLVQGEYEQYF,TRBD1,TRBV5-5,TRBJ2-7,many,14
TGCGCCAGCAGCCTGGCCACAGATACGCAGTATTTT,CASSLATDTQYF,.,TRBV5-1,TRBJ2-3,.,12
TGTGCCAGCAGCCTCGGGACTAGCGGGGGCCCGAACAATGAGCAGTTCTTC,CASSLGTSGGPNNEQFF,TRBD2,TRBV7-9,TRBJ2-1,many,17
TGCAGCGCCCGGACTCTGTACGAGCAGTACTTC,CSARTLYEQYF,.,TRBV29-1,TRBJ2-7,many,11
TGTGCCAGCATCGGAGGGACAGGGGCTTACACTGAAGCTTTCTTT,CASIGGTGAYTEAFF,TRBD1,TRBV6-5,TRBJ1-1,many,15
TGTGCCAGCAGTGACTCTAGGTCGGGAGCCAAAAACATTCAGTACTTC,CASSDSRSGAKNIQYF,.,TRBV25-1,TRBJ2-4,few,16
TGTGCCAGCAGTTACTCGATCGGGACAGGGGGCACAGATACGCAGTATTTT,CASSYSIGTGGTDTQYF,TRBD1,TRBV6-5,TRBJ2-3,few,17
TGTGCCAGCTCACATCCGGCATCCTACGAGCAGTACTTC,CASSHPASYEQYF,.,TRBV18,TRBJ2-7,many,13
TGTGCCAGCACGCTCGGACAGTTGGGGGTCTACGAGCAGTACTTC,CASTLGQLGVYEQYF,.,TRBV6-2/TRBV6-3,TRBJ2-7,many,15
TGCAGTGCCCATAGAGGACCCACCGGGGAGCTGTTTTTT,CSAHRGPTGELFF,.,TRBV20-1,TRBJ2-2,few,13
TGTGCCAGCAGCCCAGGAGGGGAAAAACTGTTTTTT,CASSPGGEKLFF,.,TRBV7-2,TRBJ1-4,many,12
TGTGCTAGTGGCTTCGAAACCGGGACAGGGAGCGAGACCCAGTACTTC,CASGFETGTGSETQYF,TRBD1,TRBV12-5,TRBJ2-5,many,16
TGTGCCAGCAGTTCCCTATCGGGGAGGGATGAGCAGTTCTTC,CASSSLSGRDEQFF,TRBD2,TRBV12-3/TRBV12-4,TRBJ2-1,many,14
TGTGCCAGCAGCTCTGGACTCAGAGGCTACACCTTC,CASSSGLRGYTF,.,TRBV9,TRBJ1-2,many,12
TGTGCCAGCAGTTACTCGATACGCGGGACCAACTATGGCTACACCTTC,CASSYSIRGTNYGYTF,.,TRBV6-2/TRBV6-3,TRBJ1-2,many,16